The 17 T cell receptor beta chains given below trace back to one sample, sequenced in a study of tissue T cells after allogeneic stem cell transplantation. Sequencing was performed with immunoSEQ multiplex PCR; in TCRdb, only in-frame clones are kept and a portion is missing. Of approximately 20,000 clones listed, roughly two thirds are singletons. What was sequenced was blood. Every receptor here comes from a female BALB/c mouse in good health. This mouse strain has H2-d as its MHC haplotype.

To note about this clone: Gene and germline names: mouse. The read ends 1 residue before the CDR3 terminus; that terminus is restored from the germline J gene. V usage is TRBV5 and J usage is TRBJ2-7; D perhaps matches TRBD1 (6 bases). The V gene's germline CDR1 is LGHNA and CDR2 YNLKQL (reference sequence). The V and J ends lost 0 bases and 6 bases respectively, with 9 bases between them. The CDR3 covers 13 residues. CDR3 DNA (partial): TGTGCCAGCAGCCAAGATCAGGGGTTTGAACAGTAC. This codes for CASSQDQGFEQY. The full CDR3 protein is CASSQDQGFEQYF.

This clone was detected only once. Mouse names are used for the genes. The CDR3 end falls 1 residue outside the read, so it is completed with the germline J gene. This chain connects TRBV13-3 to TRBJ2-2, with 11 bases that match TRBD2. V gave up 5 bases and J gave up 4 bases; unmatched junction bases: 4. The germline gives CDR1 NNHDY, CDR2 SYVADS. The CDR3 consists of 15 residues. The covered CDR3 bases are TGTGCCAGCAGGGGGACTGGGGGCCCCACCGGGCAGCTCTAC. Amino acid sequence: CASRGTGGPTGQLY. The full-length CDR3 reads as CASRGTGGPTGQLYF.

As for this clone: Gene names and germline refer to mouse. Read data end 1 residue before the CDR3 end; the end is taken from the germline J gene. This rearrangement joins TRBV20 to TRBJ2-5; 9 bases fit TRBD1. The germline V gene has CDR1 GFQATS and CDR2 STVNSAI. The V and J ends lost 0 bases and 7 bases, in that order; junction bases with no gene match: 5. CDR3 length: 14 residues. The sequenced part of the CDR3 DNA is TGTGGTGCTAGGGAGGGGACAGGGATGAACACCCAGTAC. Translation: CGAREGTGMNTQY. The whole CDR3 sequence is CGAREGTGMNTQYF.

Comments on this clone: Mouse gene names and germline throughout. The read gets to within 1 residue of the CDR3 end, and the germline J gene fills in the rest. The chain recombines TRBV30 with TRBJ2-7; a possible D gene is TRBD1 (6 bases). CDR1 and CDR2 from the germline V gene are SQVVS and ANEGSEA. The CDR3 has 12 amino acids. This CDR3 reads CSSGTISYEQYF. The sequenced part of the CDR3 DNA is TGTAGCTCCGGGACAATTTCCTATGAACAGTAC.

This clone has a handful of counts. Germline and genes here are mouse. The CDR3 end is not reached by the read, which stops 1 residue before it; the germline J gene fills it in. The chain links TRBV13-3 to TRBJ2-7, with D perhaps matching TRBD1 or TRBD2 (6 bases each). The CDR3 sequence is 14 residues long. The germline CDR1 and CDR2 sequences are NNHDY and SYVADS. Trimming removed 1 base from V and 0 bases from J, with 8 bases in between. Incomplete CDR3 DNA: TGTGCCAGCAGTGATCCGGGGGCCTCCTATGAACAGTAC. It specifies CASSDPGASYEQY. The entire CDR3 sequence reads CASSDPGASYEQYF.

To note about this clone: Germline and genes: mouse. The read finishes 1 residue shy of the CDR3 end, and the germline J gene is used to complete it. The V and J genes are TRBV5 and TRBJ2-5; TRBD1 might be the D (5 bases). Trimming shortened V by 4 bases and J by 0 bases, and 8 bases separated the two germline ends. Germline V gene sequence: CDR1 LGHNA, CDR2 YNLKQL (reference sequence). This CDR3 has 14 residues. The part of the CDR3 DNA that was read is TGTGCCAGCAGCCCAGGGAAAAACCAAGACACCCAGTAC. It specifies CASSPGKNQDTQY. The CDR3 reads in full as CASSPGKNQDTQYF.

With regard to this clone: Gene and germline names: mouse. The read comes to an end 1 residue before the CDR3 does, leaving the germline J gene to fill in the end. This sequence joins TRBV1 and TRBJ2-7; 8 bases agree with TRBD1. Germline CDR1 is NSQYPW and CDR2 is LRSPGD (reference sequence). V lost 2 bases to trimming and J lost 6 bases; unmatched junction nucleotides: 6. There are 14 residues in the CDR3. The CDR3 reads CTCSAQGQGGEQYF. The covered CDR3 bases are TGCACCTGCAGTGCACAAGGACAGGGAGGTGAACAGTAC.

This clone was observed a handful of times. The gene names given are mouse names. The sequenced CDR3 bases are TGTGCCAGCCGGGGACAAAACGAAAGATTATTT. Protein product: CASRGQNERLF. Given in full, the CDR3 is CASRGQNERLFF. V is TRBV19 and J is TRBJ1-4, with D tentatively TRBD1 (6 bases). Read coverage stops 1 residue before the CDR3 terminus; the germline J gene supplies the remainder. Germline lookup yields CDR1 FNHDT and CDR2 SITEND (reference sequence). The CDR3 covers 12 residues. Between the trimmed V and J ends, which lost 7 bases and 5 bases, there was a span of 9 bases.

With respect to this clone: Gene labels here are mouse ones. The CDR3 extends 1 residue past the end of the read, so its final part is completed from the germline J gene. The rearrangement joins TRBV5 to TRBJ1-5; 7 nucleotides match TRBD1. The germline V gene encodes CDR1 LGHNA and CDR2 YNLKQL (reference sequence). This CDR3 is built from 15 residues. With V trimmed by 4 bases and J by 0 bases, 3 bases remained unmatched. The CDR3 reads CASSPQGGNNQAPLF. Incomplete CDR3 DNA: TGTGCCAGCAGCCCGCAGGGGGGTAACAACCAGGCTCCGCTT.

With regard to this clone: The germline and genes are mouse ones. Read data end 1 residue before the CDR3 end; the end is taken from the germline J gene. The chain uses TRBV5 and TRBJ1-2; D is unclear. This CDR3 has 13 amino acids. Trimming removed 1 base at V and 3 bases at J, with 6 bases between. Germline values: CDR1 LGHNA, CDR2 YNLKQL (reference sequence). CDR3 bases read: TGTGCCAGCAGCCAAGGGAGAGACTCCGACTACACC. Translated, it gives CASSQGRDSDYT. The entire CDR3 protein is CASSQGRDSDYTF.

This clone was seen more than once but under ten times. Mouse names are used for the genes. The CDR3 end is not reached by the read, which stops 1 residue before it; the germline J gene fills it in. This chain uses TRBV22 with TRBJ2-7; TRBD2, the D gene given by the table, was not confirmed from the DNA. TRBV22 is a known pseudogene. CDR3 length: 15 amino acids. CDR3 protein: CASSGTGCLSYEQYF. The CDR3 bases that were read are TGTGCCAGCAGTGGGACTGGGTGCCTCTCCTATGAACAGTAC.

As regards this clone: The gene symbols are mouse symbols. The read is 1 residue too short to cover the CDR3 end, so that end is filled in from the germline J gene. J is TRBJ2-7 and V is TRBV2; the match to TRBD2 covers 7 bases. From germline, CDR1 is LGHNA and CDR2 YSYQKL. The CDR3 extends over 15 amino acids. V trimming: 0 bases; J trimming: 2 bases; junction bases outside the gene matches: 4. The CDR3 DNA, read in part, is TGTGCCAGCAGCCAAGATTTCCTGGGGGCCTATGAACAGTAC. Amino acid sequence: CASSQDFLGAYEQY. The full CDR3 protein is CASSQDFLGAYEQYF.

This clone appeared once. Any gene name here is a mouse gene name. The read ends 1 residue early relative to the CDR3; the germline J gene fills the gap. V is TRBV29 and J is TRBJ1-5, with TRBD1 as a possible D gene (5 bases). The CDR3 totals 13 residues. Germline CDR1 is MSHET and CDR2 is SYDVDS. V was clipped by 6 bases and J by 1 base, with 7 bases between them. CDR3 loop: CASRDTNNQAPLF. The sequenced part of the CDR3 DNA is TGTGCTAGCAGGGACACCAACAACCAGGCTCCGCTT.

Concerning this clone: Genes and germline are mouse. The read ends 1 residue shy of where the CDR3 ends; the end is completed using the germline J gene. The genes are TRBV13-1 and TRBJ1-1, with D unresolved. The V end lost 0 bases, the J end lost 7 bases, and 7 bases lay between the germline ends. The CDR3 is made up of 12 amino acids. Germline V gene data show CDR1 as NSHNY and CDR2 as SYGAGN. CDR3 residues: CASSDEAGEVFF. Incomplete CDR3 DNA: TGTGCCAGCAGTGATGAGGCAGGAGAAGTCTTC.

Points on this clone: Gene names denote mouse genes. The read gets to within 1 residue of the CDR3 end, and the germline J gene fills in the rest. This chain connects TRBV5 to TRBJ1-1; 9 bases align to TRBD1. Trimming took 0 bases from V and 10 from J; bases not matched to a gene: 3. Germline V gene lookup returns CDR1 LGHNA and CDR2 YNLKQL (reference sequence). The CDR3 spans 13 residues. CDR3 residues: CASSQEQGARVFF. The CDR3 bases that were read are TGTGCCAGCAGCCAAGAACAGGGGGCGAGAGTCTTC.

Worth noting for this clone: The germline and genes are mouse ones. The read halts 1 residue ahead of the CDR3 end, with the missing end drawn from the germline J gene. V is TRBV19 and J is TRBJ1-4, with a tentative D call TRBD1 (5 bases). The germline V gene has CDR1 FNHDT and CDR2 SITEND (reference sequence). V was pared by 4 bases and J by 1 base, with 8 bases between. This CDR3 has 14 residues. The sequenced part of the CDR3 DNA is TGTGCCAGCAGTCCCGACAGTTCCAACGAAAGATTATTT. Translating it yields CASSPDSSNERLF. The complete CDR3 protein is CASSPDSSNERLFF.

To note about this clone: Mouse names are used for the genes. The read stops 1 residue short of the end of the CDR3; the missing end is completed from the germline J gene. This chain connects TRBV2 to TRBJ2-5; 8 bases are shared with TRBD1. CDR3 size: 15 residues. V trimming: 0 bases; J trimming: 5 bases; junction bases outside the gene matches: 4. Germline V lookup: CDR1 LGHNA, CDR2 YSYQKL. CDR3 DNA (partial): TGTGCCAGCAGCCAAGATAGGACAGGGCGAGACACCCAGTAC. Translation gives CASSQDRTGRDTQY. The complete CDR3 sequence is CASSQDRTGRDTQYF.